The 29 T cell receptor beta chains reported below all come from one sample, sequenced in a study of identical twins. TCRdb fed the 5' RACE reads into MiXCR, producing one record per CDR3 protein. The data contain approximately 600,000 distinct CDR3 sequences, roughly 7.1% of them seen just once; the ten biggest clones take up 1.5% to 2%. This sample also appeared in a second study, on yellow fever vaccine responses in identical twins.

Sequenced material: PBMCs. These receptors all stem from a woman aged 18-35 years in good health.

This clonotype has ten or more counts. The junction departs from germline at one end; a sequencing error may be responsible. The chain combines TRBV5-1 with TRBJ2-2; D is undetermined. The CDR3 spans 17 residues. CDR1 and CDR2 (germline): SGHRS, YFSETQ. CDR3 residues: CASSLGPWGAKTGELFF. CDR3 nucleotides: TGCGCCAGCAGCTTGGGGCCGTGGGGTGCGAAGACCGGGGAGCTGTTTTTT. The whole variable domain, filled in from reference TRBV5-1 and TRBJ2-2, reads KAGVTQTPRYLIKTRGQQVTLSCSPISGHRSVSWYQQTPGQGLQFLFEYFSETQRNKGNFPGRFSGRQFSNSRSEMNVSTLELGDSALYLCASSLGPWGAKTGELFFGEGSRLTVL.

Only a few counts were recorded for this clonotype. This rearrangement joins TRBV3-1 to TRBJ1-1; TRBD1 might be the D (5 bases). The CDR3 length is 14 residues. V shed 8 bases and J shed 2 bases, with 15 bases lying between them. Per germline, CDR1 LGHDT and CDR2 YNNKEL (reference sequence). The CDR3 DNA is TGTGCCAGCGGGAAGGGGTCAATCAACACTGAAGCTTTCTTT. It encodes CASGKGSINTEAFF.

This clonotype was counted ten times or more. The chain is built from TRBV2 and TRBJ2-1; 10 bases agree with TRBD2. J gave up 7 bases and V 8 bases, and 8 bases lay outside the gene matches. Germline assignment: CDR1 SNHLY and CDR2 FYNNEI. The CDR3 has 14 residues. This CDR3 is CASSSLSGRNEQFF. CDR3 nucleotide sequence: TGTGCCAGCTCCAGTCTTAGCGGGAGGAATGAGCAGTTCTTC.

DNA for the CDR3: TGTGCCAGCAGCGTAGGGGGGACTAGCGGGAATGAGCAGTTCTTC. This encodes CASSVGGTSGNEQFF. The gene calls are TRBV9 and TRBJ2-1; 12 nucleotides match TRBD2. CDR1 is SGDLS, CDR2 YYNGEE, per germline. CDR3 size: 15 residues. V lost 0 bases to trimming and J lost 7 bases; unmatched junction nucleotides: 2.

This clonotype was counted a few times. The chain uses TRBV6-5 and TRBJ2-2, with TRBD2 identical over 7 bases. This CDR3 has 17 amino acids. With 4 bases clipped from V and 0 bases from J, the junction kept 8 bases outside the gene matches. Germline CDR1 MNHEY, CDR2 SVGAGI. The CDR3 loop is CASSSLSGGTNTGELFF. The DNA of the CDR3 is TGTGCCAGCAGTTCGTTGTCCGGGGGGACGAACACCGGGGAGCTGTTTTTT.

This clonotype has at least ten counts. J is TRBJ2-2 and V is TRBV28; TRBD2 matches 8 bases. Germline trimming cut 6 bases from V and 4 bases from J; bases unmatched to any gene: 7. The CDR3 consists of 15 residues. Germline V gene sequence: CDR1 MDHEN, CDR2 SYDVKM. The CDR3 region is CASRTSGGLTGELFF. The CDR3, as DNA: TGTGCCAGCAGGACATCGGGGGGGCTCACCGGGGAGCTGTTTTTT. The complete variable domain, with remaining parts taken from reference TRBV28 and TRBJ2-2, reads DVKVTQSSRYLVKRTGEKVFLECVQDMDHENMFWYRQDPGLGLRLIYFSYDVKMKEKGDIPEGYSVSREKKERFSLILESASTNQTSMYLCASRTSGGLTGELFFGEGSRLTVL.

This clonotype was seen only a few times. The V call is TRBV27, the J call TRBJ2-7, with D possibly called TRBD1 or TRBD2 (5 bases each). The germline V and J ends were trimmed by 5 bases and 1 base, with 9 bases remaining between them. The CDR3 runs 13 residues. Per the germline V gene, CDR1 is MNHEY and CDR2 is SMNVEV (reference sequence). The CDR3 nucleotides are TGTGCCAGCAGTAAGGGGAGTTCCTACGAGCAGTACTTC. It is translated as CASSKGSSYEQYF.

This clonotype appeared many times. The J gene is TRBJ2-3, the V gene TRBV12-3 or TRBV12-4; D is unresolved. The CDR3 is 12 amino acids. V lost 6 bases to trimming and J lost 0 bases, with 4 bases between them. CDR3 nucleotide sequence: TGTGCCAGCAGGGTTAGCACAGATACGCAGTATTTT. Translated, it gives CASRVSTDTQYF.

This clonotype was found many times. V gene TRBV20-1 combines with J gene TRBJ2-5; the match to TRBD2 covers 9 bases. The junction had 7 bases not matched to a gene; V was cut back by 4 bases and J by 4 bases. Per germline, CDR1 DFQATT and CDR2 SNEGSKA (reference sequence). The CDR3 totals 14 residues. The CDR3 bases are TGCAGTGCTAAACCGGGACTAGCTCCAGAGACCCAGTACTTC. It encodes CSAKPGLAPETQYF.

In its sample, this clonotype was seen a few times. This sequence joins TRBV12-3 or TRBV12-4 and TRBJ2-7, with 8 positions matching TRBD2. The CDR3 spans 13 residues. V shed 3 bases, J shed 6 bases, and the junction held 4 bases outside the gene matches. The CDR3: CASSFGGGTEQYV. The DNA of the CDR3 is TGTGCCAGCAGTTTCGGGGGGGGGACCGAGCAGTACGTC.

In this sample, this clonotype turned up many times. The chain uses TRBV5-5 and TRBJ1-1; a possible D gene is TRBD1 (5 bases). CDR1 and CDR2 (germline): SGHKS, YYEKEE (reference sequence). This CDR3 contains 17 residues. The V end was cut by 0 bases, the J end by 0 bases, with 15 bases between. CDR3 nucleotide sequence: TGTGCCAGCAGCTTGGTGGGGCCAGCAACCTTGAACACTGAAGCTTTCTTT. Protein sequence: CASSLVGPATLNTEAFF.

This clonotype appeared a few times. The V gene is TRBV27, the J gene TRBJ2-3; tentatively, D is TRBD2 (5 bases). V was clipped by 2 bases and J by 7 bases, with 7 bases between them. This CDR3 region has 12 residues. The germline gives CDR1 MNHEY, CDR2 SMNVEV (reference sequence). The CDR3 coding sequence is TGTGCCAGCAGTTTACGGGGTCATACGCAGTATTTT. Its protein product is CASSLRGHTQYF.

This clonotype was counted ten times or more. The chain joins TRBV5-1 to TRBJ2-1; unclear D gene. Trimming cost V 3 bases and J 4 bases, with 5 bases left between them. The length of the CDR3 is 12 residues. Germline V gene sequence: CDR1 SGHRS, CDR2 YFSETQ. This chain's CDR3 is CASSSVYNEQFF. CDR3 nucleotides: TGCGCCAGCAGCTCAGTATACAATGAGCAGTTCTTC.

V is TRBV3-1 and J is TRBJ2-7; 7 bases align to TRBD2. The CDR3 spans 16 residues. CDR1 and CDR2 (germline): LGHDT, YNNKEL (reference sequence). The V segment lost 1 base and the J segment 0 bases; nucleotides outside the gene matches: 6. DNA for the CDR3: TGTGCCAGCAGCCAAGTTGGTGGCGGGAGCTCCTACGAGCAGTACTTC. It encodes CASSQVGGGSSYEQYF.

The J gene is TRBJ1-1, the V gene TRBV29-1, with D uncertain. This CDR3 comprises 14 residues. Germline CDR1 is SQVTM and CDR2 is ANQGSEA. V shed 6 bases and J shed 0 bases, with 14 bases lying between them. The CDR3 reads CSVWGLGVNTEAFF. The CDR3 region has the DNA TGCAGCGTGTGGGGTCTCGGGGTGAACACTGAAGCTTTCTTT.

The table lists this clonotype with a few counts. The chain combines TRBV13 with TRBJ2-1; TRBD1 might be the D (6 bases). The germline CDR1 and CDR2 sequences are PRHDT and FYEKMQ (reference sequence). The CDR3 loop spans 18 amino acids. Trimming removed 5 bases at V and 0 bases at J, with 20 bases between. The CDR3 protein is CASSRFSGGVYSYNEQFF. The CDR3 coding sequence is TGTGCCAGCAGCCGATTCTCTGGGGGCGTCTACTCCTACAATGAGCAGTTCTTC.

In this sample, this clonotype turned up a few times. V usage is TRBV29-1 and J usage is TRBJ2-7; D call uncertain. V dropped 6 bases and J dropped 2 bases, with 11 bases sitting between them. This CDR3 is 12 amino acids long. From germline, CDR1 is SQVTM and CDR2 ANQGSEA. The CDR3 protein is CSVFTNAYEQYF. The CDR3 region has the DNA TGCAGCGTATTTACCAATGCCTACGAGCAGTACTTC.

This clonotype was counted at least ten times. The V and J genes are TRBV9 and TRBJ2-1; no clear D gene. V gave up 2 bases and J gave up 0 bases, with 15 bases separating them. CDR1 is SGDLS and CDR2 is YYNGEE in the germline V gene. CDR3 length equals 17 residues. The CDR3 loop reads CASSVAAGQSSYNEQFF. In nucleotides, the CDR3 is TGTGCCAGCAGCGTCGCCGCCGGGCAGAGCTCCTACAATGAGCAGTTCTTC.

The rearrangement uses TRBV11-1 and TRBJ2-5; 14 nucleotides align to TRBD2. V lost 5 bases and J lost 4; bases outside the gene matches: 15. CDR3 size: 19 residues. Germline V CDR1 and CDR2: SGHAT, FQDESV (reference sequence). For the CDR3, the DNA is TGTGCCAGCAGCCCGACTAGCGGGGGGGCCGAGTATCGGGCAGAGACCCAGTACTTC. It is translated as CASSPTSGGAEYRAETQYF. Full variable domain (remainder filled in from reference TRBV11-1 and TRBJ2-5): EAEVAQSPRYKITEKSQAVAFWCDPISGHATLYWYRQILGQGPELLVQFQDESVVDDSQLPKDRFSAERLKGVDSTLKIQPAELGDSAMYLCASSPTSGGAEYRAETQYFGPGTRLLVL.

This clonotype occurred a few times. V gene TRBV10-2 combines with J gene TRBJ2-6; no clear D gene. Germline V lookup: CDR1 WSHSY, CDR2 SAAADI. V lost 5 bases to trimming and J lost 4 bases, with 21 bases between them. The CDR3 length is 18 residues. DNA for the CDR3: TGCGCCAGCAGTACGACCCGGATTGGACGCACGGGGGCCAACGTCCTGACTTTC. It is translated as CASSTTRIGRTGANVLTF.

This clonotype was counted many times. The chain joins TRBV12-3 or TRBV12-4 to TRBJ2-1; tentative D call: TRBD2 (7 bases). CDR3 length equals 14 residues. The germline V and J ends were trimmed by 6 bases and 8 bases, with 17 bases remaining between them. The CDR3 protein is CASSPNLGGDEQFF. For the CDR3, the DNA is TGTGCCAGCAGCCCTAATTTAGGGGGGGATGAGCAGTTCTTC.

This clonotype was recorded a few times. CDR3 amino acids: CASSYGRGAENIQYF. In nucleotides, the CDR3 is TGTGCCAGCAGTTACGGGAGGGGCGCGGAGAACATTCAGTACTTC. The rearrangement links TRBV6-5 to TRBJ2-4; 7 positions match TRBD2. V lost 2 bases to trimming and J lost 7 bases; unmatched junction nucleotides: 8. The CDR3 loop spans 15 amino acids. Germline CDR1 and CDR2: MNHEY and SVGAGI.

This clonotype showed up just a few times. The V call is TRBV20-1, the J call TRBJ1-1; possible D gene TRBD1, 5 bases. V was clipped by 3 bases and J by 3 bases, with 11 bases between them. In germline, CDR1 is DFQATT, CDR2 SNEGSKA (reference sequence). The CDR3 extends over 13 amino acids. The CDR3 protein is CSASLQDHTEAFF. The CDR3 coding sequence is TGCAGTGCTAGTTTACAGGATCACACTGAAGCTTTCTTT.

The J gene is TRBJ2-2, the V gene TRBV18, with 7 bases aligning to TRBD2. This CDR3 is 17 amino acids long. Trimming cost V 1 base and J 5 bases; bases outside gene matches: 10. Per germline, CDR1 KGHSH and CDR2 LQKENI. The CDR3 sequence: CASSPLPGLSVTGELFF. The CDR3 DNA reads as TGTGCCAGCTCACCACTGCCGGGACTATCCGTTACCGGGGAGCTGTTTTTT.

The genes are TRBV4-2 and TRBJ2-7; TRBD2 might be the D (5 bases). Looked up from germline, CDR1 is LGHNA and CDR2 is YNFKEQ. V dropped 0 bases and J dropped 1 base, with 19 bases sitting between them. This CDR3 has 18 residues. The CDR3 nucleotides read TGTGCCAGCAGCCAAGATCCCACTAGGTCCTTTGCATCCTACGAGCAGTACTTC. Translated, it gives CASSQDPTRSFASYEQYF.

This clonotype showed up just a few times. The rearrangement links TRBV6-1 to TRBJ1-1; TRBD1 is a possible D gene (5 bases). The CDR3 contains 14 residues. The V and J ends lost 6 bases and 1 base respectively, with 12 bases between them. Germline values: CDR1 MNHNS, CDR2 SASEGT. CDR3 residues: CASSPQGSNTEAFF. The CDR3 DNA follows: TGTGCCAGCAGCCCCCAGGGATCGAACACTGAAGCTTTCTTT.

This clonotype was counted ten times or more. The CDR3 DNA reads TGCAGCGTGGGACAGGGGGCCGGGAAGAACAATGAGCAGTTCTTC. This translates into CSVGQGAGKNNEQFF. The V gene is TRBV29-1, the J gene TRBJ2-1; 12 nucleotides agree with TRBD1. CDR3 length: 15 residues. Trimming took 6 bases from V and 5 from J; bases not matched to a gene: 8. Germline CDR1 is SQVTM and CDR2 is ANQGSEA.

The sample holds a few counts of this clonotype. The V and J genes are TRBV1 and TRBJ2-5; the D call in the table, TRBD1, was not verified against the DNA. TRBV1 is a known pseudogene. There are 18 residues in the CDR3. The DNA of the CDR3 is TGCACCAGCAGCCAAGAAGGAGGCGGGGGGCGAACCCAAGAGACCCAGTACTTC. This gives the protein CTSSQEGGGGRTQETQYF.

This clonotype was observed at least ten times. The V gene is TRBV5-1, the J gene TRBJ1-1, with TRBD1 identical over 8 bases. The CDR3 is made up of 14 amino acids. The germline V gene has CDR1 SGHRS and CDR2 YFSETQ. With V trimmed by 4 bases and J by 3 bases, 5 bases remained unmatched. The CDR3 loop reads CASSPGQGDTEAFF. Here the CDR3 DNA reads TGCGCCAGCAGCCCCGGACAGGGAGACACTGAAGCTTTCTTT.